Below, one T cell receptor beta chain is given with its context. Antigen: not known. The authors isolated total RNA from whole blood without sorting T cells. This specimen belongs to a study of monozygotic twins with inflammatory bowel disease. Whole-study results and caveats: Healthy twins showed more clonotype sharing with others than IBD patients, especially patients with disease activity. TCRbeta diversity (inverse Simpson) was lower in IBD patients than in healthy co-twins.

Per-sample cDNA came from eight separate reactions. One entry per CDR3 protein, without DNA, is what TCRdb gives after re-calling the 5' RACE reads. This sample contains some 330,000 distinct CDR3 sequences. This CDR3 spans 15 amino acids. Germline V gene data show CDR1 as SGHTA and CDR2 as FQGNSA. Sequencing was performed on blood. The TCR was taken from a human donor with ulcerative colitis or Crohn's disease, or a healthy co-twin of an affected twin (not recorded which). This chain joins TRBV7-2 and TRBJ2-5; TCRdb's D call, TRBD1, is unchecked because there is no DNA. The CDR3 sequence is CASSLGGGPWETQYF.